This T cell receptor (beta chain) comes out of a study of siplizumab effects on memory and regulatory T cells. Study-level results: A significant reduction in alloreactive sequences traceable to unstimulated CD4+ memory cells was produced by siplizumab. Alloreactive clones mapping to unstimulated subsets formed only a minor fraction.

Data came from immunoSEQ multiplex PCR; TCRdb stores just in-frame clones and leaves some out. The table shows 100,000 or so clones, with roughly 92% occurring only once. This clone was detected a few times. What it binds is not known. This CDR3 has 14 residues. The germline gives CDR1 SGHRS, CDR2 YFSETQ. Trimming removed 6 bases at V and 1 base at J, with 13 bases between. The sequence was collected from a human donor in good health. The chain employs TRBV5-1 and TRBJ1-1; unclear D gene. Sequencing input: CD4+ T cells sorted from blood. The chain's CDR3 is CASMVGVANTEAFF. For the CDR3, the DNA is TGCGCCAGCATGGTCGGAGTAGCGAACACTGAAGCTTTCTTT.